The 5 T cell receptor beta chains below were found in one sample sequenced in a study of cytomegalovirus exposure and HLA in healthy donors. 13 Jbeta primers and 60 Vbeta primers were used for the PCR. Data came from immunoSEQ multiplex PCR; TCRdb stores just in-frame clones and leaves some out. Of 200,000 to 250,000 clones listed, approximately 82% are singletons. Sequenced sample: PBMCs. All receptors come from a woman aged 55-75 years in good health and CMV-seropositive.

The chain joins TRBV27 to TRBJ2-7; TRBD2 is a possible D gene (5 bases). This CDR3 is built from 13 residues. V was shortened by 4 bases and J by 3 bases, with 10 bases between the two germline ends. From germline, CDR1 is MNHEY and CDR2 SMNVEV (reference sequence). CDR3 in amino acids: CASSSGSDYEQYF. The CDR3 bases are TGTGCCAGCAGTTCGGGAAGCGACTACGAGCAGTACTTC.

The chain carries TRBV7-9 and TRBJ2-2; possible D gene TRBD1, 6 bases. The CDR3 totals 15 residues. The V end was cut by 5 bases, the J end by 8 bases, with 18 bases between. Germline V gene data show CDR1 as SEHNR and CDR2 as FQNEAQ (reference sequence). This CDR3 reads CASSPYRARGGELFF. Here the CDR3 DNA reads TGTGCCAGCAGCCCCTACAGGGCCCGAGGGGGGGAGCTGTTTTTT.

This chain uses TRBV2 with TRBJ2-7; 12 bases agree with TRBD2. CDR3 length: 16 amino acids. Germline CDR1 reads SNHLY; CDR2 reads FYNNEI. Unmatched junction bases numbered 8, after V lost 5 bases and J lost 3 bases. The CDR3 DNA reads TGTGCCAGCAGTCCTACCCTAGCGGGGGGGGACTACGAGCAGTACTTC. Amino acid sequence: CASSPTLAGGDYEQYF.

J is TRBJ2-7 and V is TRBV7-9; D perhaps matches TRBD2 (7 bases). Per germline, CDR1 SEHNR and CDR2 FQNEAQ (reference sequence). V lost 2 bases and J lost 0, with 17 bases in between. This CDR3 has 17 residues. CDR3 amino acids: CASSLRGGSPSSYEQYF. The CDR3 DNA is TGTGCCAGCAGCTTACGCGGGGGCAGCCCTAGCTCCTACGAGCAGTACTTC.

This clone appeared a single time. This chain links TRBV6-1 with TRBJ2-7, with 9 bases identical to TRBD1. Trimming took 6 bases from V and 6 from J; bases not matched to a gene: 6. This CDR3 is built from 13 residues. Germline V CDR1 and CDR2: MNHNS, SASEGT. The CDR3 DNA sequence: TGTGCCAGCAGAAGGGACAGGGTTGCCGAGCAGTACTTC. Its translation: CASRRDRVAEQYF.